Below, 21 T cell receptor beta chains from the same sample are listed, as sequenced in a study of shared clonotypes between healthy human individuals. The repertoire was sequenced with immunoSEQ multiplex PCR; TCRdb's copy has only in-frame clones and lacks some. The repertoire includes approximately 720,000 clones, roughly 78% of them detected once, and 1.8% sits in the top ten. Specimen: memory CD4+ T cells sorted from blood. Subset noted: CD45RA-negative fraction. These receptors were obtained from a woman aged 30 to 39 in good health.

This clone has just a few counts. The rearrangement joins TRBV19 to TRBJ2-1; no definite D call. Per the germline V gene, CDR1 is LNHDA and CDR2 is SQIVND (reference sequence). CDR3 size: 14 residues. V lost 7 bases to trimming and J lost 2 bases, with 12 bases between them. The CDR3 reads CASKGKSTYNEQFF. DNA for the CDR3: TGTGCCAGTAAGGGCAAATCGACCTACAATGAGCAGTTCTTC.

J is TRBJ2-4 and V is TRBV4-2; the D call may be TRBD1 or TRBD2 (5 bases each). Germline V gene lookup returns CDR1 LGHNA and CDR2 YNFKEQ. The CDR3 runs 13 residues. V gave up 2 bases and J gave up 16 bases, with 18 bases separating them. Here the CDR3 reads CASSQTRVGPLYF. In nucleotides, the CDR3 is TGTGCCAGCAGCCAAACTAGGGTGGGACCACTATACTTC.

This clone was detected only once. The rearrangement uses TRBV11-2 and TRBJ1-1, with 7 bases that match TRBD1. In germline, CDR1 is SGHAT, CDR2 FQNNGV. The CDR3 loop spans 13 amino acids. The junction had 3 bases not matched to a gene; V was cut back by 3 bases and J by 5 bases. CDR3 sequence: CASSFTGVTEAFF. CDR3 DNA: TGTGCCAGCAGCTTTACAGGGGTTACTGAAGCTTTCTTT.

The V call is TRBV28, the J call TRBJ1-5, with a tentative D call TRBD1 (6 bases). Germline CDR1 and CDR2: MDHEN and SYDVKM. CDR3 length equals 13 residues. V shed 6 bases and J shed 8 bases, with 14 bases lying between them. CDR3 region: CASRTGFLEPQHF. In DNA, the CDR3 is TGTGCCAGCAGAACAGGGTTCTTGGAGCCCCAGCATTTT.

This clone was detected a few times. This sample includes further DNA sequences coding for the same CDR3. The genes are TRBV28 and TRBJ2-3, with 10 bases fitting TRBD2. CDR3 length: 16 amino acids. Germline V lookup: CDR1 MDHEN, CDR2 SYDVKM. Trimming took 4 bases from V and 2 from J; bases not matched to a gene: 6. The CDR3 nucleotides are TGTGCCAGCAGTTCCCTAGCGGGAGTACCCACAGATACGCAGTATTTT. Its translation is CASSSLAGVPTDTQYF.

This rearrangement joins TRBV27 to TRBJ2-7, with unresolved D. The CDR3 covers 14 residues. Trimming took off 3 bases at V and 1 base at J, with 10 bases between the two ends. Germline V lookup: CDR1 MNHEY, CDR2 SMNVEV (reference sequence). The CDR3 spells CASSLARESYEQYF. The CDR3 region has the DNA TGTGCCAGCAGTTTGGCGAGAGAGTCCTACGAGCAGTACTTC.

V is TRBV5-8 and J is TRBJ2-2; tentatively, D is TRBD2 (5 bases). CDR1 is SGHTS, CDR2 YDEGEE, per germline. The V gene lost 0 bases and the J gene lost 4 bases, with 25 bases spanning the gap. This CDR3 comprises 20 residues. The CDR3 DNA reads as TGTGCCAGCAGCTTGGGTCCAGCGGATAGGGCCAGACTTGTCACCGGGGAGCTGTTTTTT. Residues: CASSLGPADRARLVTGELFF.

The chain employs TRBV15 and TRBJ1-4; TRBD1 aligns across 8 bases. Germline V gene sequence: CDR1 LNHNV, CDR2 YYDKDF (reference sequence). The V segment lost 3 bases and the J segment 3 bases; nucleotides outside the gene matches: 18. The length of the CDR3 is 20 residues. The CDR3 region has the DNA TGTGCCACCAGCAGCCCCCGGACAGGGAAGGGTATGGGCTCTAATGAAAAACTGTTTTTT. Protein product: CATSSPRTGKGMGSNEKLFF.

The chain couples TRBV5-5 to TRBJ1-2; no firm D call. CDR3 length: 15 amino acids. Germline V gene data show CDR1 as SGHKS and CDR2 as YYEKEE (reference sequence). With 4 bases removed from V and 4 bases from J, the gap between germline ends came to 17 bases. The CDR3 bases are TGTGCCAGCAGCCCCGAGGGATCCTCTGGCTATGGCTACACCTTC. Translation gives CASSPEGSSGYGYTF.

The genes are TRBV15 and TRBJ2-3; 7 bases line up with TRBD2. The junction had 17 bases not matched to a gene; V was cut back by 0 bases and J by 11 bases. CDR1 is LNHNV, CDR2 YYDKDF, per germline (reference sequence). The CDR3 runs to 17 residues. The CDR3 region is CATSRDPAGVTTLEQYF. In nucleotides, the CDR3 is TGTGCCACCAGCAGAGATCCGGCGGGAGTGACAACGCTCGAGCAGTATTTT.

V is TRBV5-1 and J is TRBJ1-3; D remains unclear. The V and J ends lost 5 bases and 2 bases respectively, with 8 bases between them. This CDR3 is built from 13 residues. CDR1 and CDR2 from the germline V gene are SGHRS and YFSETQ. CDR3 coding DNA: TGCGCCAGCAGGCCAGGCGCTGGAAACACCATATATTTT. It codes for CASRPGAGNTIYF.

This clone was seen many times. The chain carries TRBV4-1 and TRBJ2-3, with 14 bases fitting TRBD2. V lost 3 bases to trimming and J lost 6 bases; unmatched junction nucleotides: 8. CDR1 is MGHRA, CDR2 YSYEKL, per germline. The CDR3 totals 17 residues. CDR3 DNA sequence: TGCGCCAGCAGCCACCCAGCGACTAGCGGGAGGGCCGATACGCAGTATTTT. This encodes CASSHPATSGRADTQYF.

CDR3 sequence: CASSWGQANYGYTF. CDR3 DNA: TGTGCCAGTAGTTGGGGCCAAGCTAACTATGGCTACACCTTC. V is TRBV19 and J is TRBJ1-2; maybe TRBD1 (5 bases). V was clipped by 5 bases and J by 0 bases, with 10 bases between them. From germline, CDR1 is LNHDA and CDR2 SQIVND (reference sequence). The CDR3 sequence is 14 residues long.

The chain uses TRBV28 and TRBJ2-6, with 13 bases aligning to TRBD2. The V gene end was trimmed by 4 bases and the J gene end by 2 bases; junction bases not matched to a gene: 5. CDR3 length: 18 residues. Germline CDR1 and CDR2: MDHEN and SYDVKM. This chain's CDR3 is CASSSWTSGSPGANVLTF. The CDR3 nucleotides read TGTGCCAGCAGTTCTTGGACTAGCGGGAGCCCTGGGGCCAACGTCCTGACTTTC.

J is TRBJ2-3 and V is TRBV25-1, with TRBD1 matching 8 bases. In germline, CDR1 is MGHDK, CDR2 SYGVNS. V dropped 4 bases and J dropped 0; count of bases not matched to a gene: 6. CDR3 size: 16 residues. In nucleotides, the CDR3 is TGTGCCAGCAGTGCCTCCGGGACAGGTAGCACAGATACGCAGTATTTT. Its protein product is CASSASGTGSTDTQYF.

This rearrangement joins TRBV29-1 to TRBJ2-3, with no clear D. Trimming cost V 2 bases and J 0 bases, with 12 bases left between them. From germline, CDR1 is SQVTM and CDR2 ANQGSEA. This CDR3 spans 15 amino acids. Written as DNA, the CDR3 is TGCAGCGTTGAAACTGGGAAAACTAGCACAGATACGCAGTATTTT. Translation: CSVETGKTSTDTQYF.

CDR3 protein: CSVAGLVVGLEKSTDTQYF. The CDR3 region has the DNA TGCAGCGTTGCCGGCCTTGTAGTGGGGTTGGAAAAATCCACAGATACGCAGTATTTT. V is TRBV29-1 and J is TRBJ2-3; the D is unclear. The V gene lost 4 bases and the J gene lost 2 bases, with 28 bases spanning the gap. Germline values: CDR1 SQVTM, CDR2 ANQGSEA. This CDR3 region has 19 residues.

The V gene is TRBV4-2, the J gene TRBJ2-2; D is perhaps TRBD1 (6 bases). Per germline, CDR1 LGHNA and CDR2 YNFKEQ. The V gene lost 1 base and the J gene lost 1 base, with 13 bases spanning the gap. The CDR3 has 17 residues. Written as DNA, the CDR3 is TGTGCCAGCAGCCAAGTCGGGCAGGGGTGGAACACCGGGGAGCTGTTTTTT. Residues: CASSQVGQGWNTGELFF.

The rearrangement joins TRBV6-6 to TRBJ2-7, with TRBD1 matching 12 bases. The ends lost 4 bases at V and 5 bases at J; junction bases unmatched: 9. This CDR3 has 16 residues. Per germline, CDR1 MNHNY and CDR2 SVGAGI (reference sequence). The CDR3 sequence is CASSSLGGTGGNEQYF. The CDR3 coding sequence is TGTGCCAGCAGTTCCCTTGGGGGGACAGGGGGCAACGAGCAGTACTTC.

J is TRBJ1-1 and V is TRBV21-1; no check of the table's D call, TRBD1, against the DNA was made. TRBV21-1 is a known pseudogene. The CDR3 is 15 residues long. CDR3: CASSKGMKGAAEAFF. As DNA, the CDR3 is TGTGCCAGCAGCAAAGGGATGAAGGGGGCGGCCGAAGCTTTCTTT.

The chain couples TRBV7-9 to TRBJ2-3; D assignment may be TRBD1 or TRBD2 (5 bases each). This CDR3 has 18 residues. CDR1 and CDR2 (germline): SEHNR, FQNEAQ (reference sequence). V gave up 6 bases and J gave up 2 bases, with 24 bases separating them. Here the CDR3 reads CASRGFGLGRGATDTQYF. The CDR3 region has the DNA TGTGCCAGCAGAGGATTCGGTTTGGGACGGGGAGCCACAGATACGCAGTATTTT. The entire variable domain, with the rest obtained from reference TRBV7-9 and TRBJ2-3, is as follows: DTGVSQNPRHKITKRGQNVTFRCDPISEHNRLYWYRQTLGQGPEFLTYFQNEAQLEKSRLLSDRFSAERPKGSFSTLEIQRTEQGDSAMYLCASRGFGLGRGATDTQYFGPGTRLTVL.